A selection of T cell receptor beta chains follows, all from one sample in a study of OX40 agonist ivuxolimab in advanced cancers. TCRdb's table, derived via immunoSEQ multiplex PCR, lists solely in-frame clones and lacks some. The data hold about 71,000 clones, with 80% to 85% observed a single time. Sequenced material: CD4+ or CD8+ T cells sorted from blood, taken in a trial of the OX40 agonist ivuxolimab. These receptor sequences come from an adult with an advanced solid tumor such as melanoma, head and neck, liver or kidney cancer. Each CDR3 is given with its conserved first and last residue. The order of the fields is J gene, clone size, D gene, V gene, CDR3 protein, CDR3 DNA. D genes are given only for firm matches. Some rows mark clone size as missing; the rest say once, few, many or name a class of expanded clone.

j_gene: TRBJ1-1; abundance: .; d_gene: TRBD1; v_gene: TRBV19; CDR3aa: CASRPQGASTEAFF; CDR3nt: TGTGCCAGTAGGCCACAGGGGGCCAGCACTGAAGCTTTCTTT
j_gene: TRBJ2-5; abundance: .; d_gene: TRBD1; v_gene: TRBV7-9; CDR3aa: CASSGWTGGEETQYF; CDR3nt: TGTGCCAGCAGCGGATGGACAGGGGGCGAGGAGACCCAGTACTTC
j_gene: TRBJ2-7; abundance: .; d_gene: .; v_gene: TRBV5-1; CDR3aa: CASSQDRYEQYF; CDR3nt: TGCGCCAGCAGTCAAGATCGCTACGAGCAGTACTTC
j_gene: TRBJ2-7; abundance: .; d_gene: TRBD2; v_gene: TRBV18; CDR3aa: CASSPRTSTSYEQYF; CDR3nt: TGTGCCAGCTCACCACGGACTAGCACCTCCTACGAGCAGTACTTC
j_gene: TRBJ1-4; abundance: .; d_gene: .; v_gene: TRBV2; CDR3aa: CASRGELTNEKLFF; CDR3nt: TGTGCCAGCAGGGGGGAGTTGACTAATGAAAAACTGTTTTTT
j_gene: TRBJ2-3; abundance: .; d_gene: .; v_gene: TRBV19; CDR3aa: CASSTGPDTQYF; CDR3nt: TGTGCCAGTAGTACCGGACCAGATACGCAGTATTTT
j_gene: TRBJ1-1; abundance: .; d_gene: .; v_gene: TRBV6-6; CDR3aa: CASSSETQNTEAFF; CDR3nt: TGTGCCAGCAGTTCCGAGACACAGAACACTGAAGCTTTCTTT
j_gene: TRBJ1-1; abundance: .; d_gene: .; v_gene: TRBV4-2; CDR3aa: CASSQDPGHLPEAFF; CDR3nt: TGTGCCAGCAGCCAAGACCCGGGGCATCTTCCCGAAGCTTTCTTT
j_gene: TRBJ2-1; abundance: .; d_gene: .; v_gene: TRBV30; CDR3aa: CAWSEYTGYSYNEQFF; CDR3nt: TGTGCCTGGAGTGAGTATACAGGATACTCCTACAATGAGCAGTTCTTC
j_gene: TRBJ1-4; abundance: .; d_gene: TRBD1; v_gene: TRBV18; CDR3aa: CASSQDRGNEKLFF; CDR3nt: TGTGCCAGCTCACAAGACAGGGGTAATGAAAAACTGTTTTTT
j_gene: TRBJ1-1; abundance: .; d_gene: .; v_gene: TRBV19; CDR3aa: CASRHQGRTEAFF; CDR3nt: TGTGCCAGTAGACACCAGGGCAGGACTGAAGCTTTCTTT
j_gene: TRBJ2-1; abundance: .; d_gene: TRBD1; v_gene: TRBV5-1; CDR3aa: CASSVMSGGNEQFF; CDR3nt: TGCGCCAGCAGTGTTATGTCAGGGGGCAATGAGCAGTTCTTC
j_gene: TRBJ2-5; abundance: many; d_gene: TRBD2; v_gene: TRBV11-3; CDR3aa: CASSLARGLETQYF; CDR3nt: TGTGCCAGCAGCTTAGCGCGGGGGTTAGAGACCCAGTACTTC
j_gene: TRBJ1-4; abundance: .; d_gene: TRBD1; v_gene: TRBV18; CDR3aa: CASSLQGGNEKLFF; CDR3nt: TGTGCCAGCTCACTTCAGGGGGGTAATGAAAAACTGTTTTTT
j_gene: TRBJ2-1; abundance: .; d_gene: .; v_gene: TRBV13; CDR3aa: CASSPGTANNEQFF; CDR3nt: TGTGCCAGCAGCCCCGGGACGGCTAACAATGAGCAGTTCTTC
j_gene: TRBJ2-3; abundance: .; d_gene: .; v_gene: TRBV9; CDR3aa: CASHSPGDTQYF; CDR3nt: TGTGCCAGCCACTCTCCAGGAGATACGCAGTATTTT
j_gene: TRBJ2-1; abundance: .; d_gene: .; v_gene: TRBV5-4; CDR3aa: CASSPPAARRDEQFF; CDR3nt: TGTGCCAGCAGCCCCCCGGCGGCTAGGAGGGATGAGCAGTTCTTC
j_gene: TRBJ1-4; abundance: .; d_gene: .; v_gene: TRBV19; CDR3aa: CASSRGQPNEKLFF; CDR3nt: TGTGCCAGTAGTAGAGGACAGCCTAATGAAAAACTGTTTTTT
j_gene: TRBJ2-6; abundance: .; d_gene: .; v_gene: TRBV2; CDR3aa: CASKGSGANVLTF; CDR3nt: TGTGCCAGCAAGGGGTCTGGGGCCAACGTCCTGACTTTC
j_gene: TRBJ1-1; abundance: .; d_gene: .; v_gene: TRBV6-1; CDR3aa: CASSEVGVGTEAFF; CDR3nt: TGTGCCAGCAGTGAGGTAGGGGTCGGCACTGAAGCTTTCTTT
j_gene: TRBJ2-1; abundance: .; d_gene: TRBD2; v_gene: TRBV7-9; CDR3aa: CWTSGYNEQFF; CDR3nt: TGTTGGACTAGCGGCTACAATGAGCAGTTCTTC
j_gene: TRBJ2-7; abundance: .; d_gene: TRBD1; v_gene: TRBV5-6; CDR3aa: CASSPIPRTGSSYEQYF; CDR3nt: TGTGCCAGCAGCCCCATCCCCAGGACAGGAAGCTCCTACGAGCAGTACTTC
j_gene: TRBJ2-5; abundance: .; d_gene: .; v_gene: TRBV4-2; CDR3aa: CASSQGKDPLRETQYF; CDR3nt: TGTGCCAGCAGCCAAGGGAAGGACCCCTTGAGGGAGACCCAGTACTTC
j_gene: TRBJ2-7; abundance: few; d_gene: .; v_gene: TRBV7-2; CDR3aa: CASSLRVGDIRSGEQYF; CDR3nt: TGTGCCAGCAGCTTAAGGGTCGGGGACATAAGATCGGGCGAGCAGTACTTC
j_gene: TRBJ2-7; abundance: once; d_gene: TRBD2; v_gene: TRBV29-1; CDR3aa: CSVGVIAGFSYEQYF; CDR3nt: TGCAGCGTTGGGGTGATAGCGGGGTTCTCCTACGAGCAGTACTTC
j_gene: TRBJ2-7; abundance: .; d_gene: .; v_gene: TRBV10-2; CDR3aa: CASSGDFRYEQYF; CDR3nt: TGCGCCAGCAGTGGGGACTTCCGCTACGAGCAGTACTTC